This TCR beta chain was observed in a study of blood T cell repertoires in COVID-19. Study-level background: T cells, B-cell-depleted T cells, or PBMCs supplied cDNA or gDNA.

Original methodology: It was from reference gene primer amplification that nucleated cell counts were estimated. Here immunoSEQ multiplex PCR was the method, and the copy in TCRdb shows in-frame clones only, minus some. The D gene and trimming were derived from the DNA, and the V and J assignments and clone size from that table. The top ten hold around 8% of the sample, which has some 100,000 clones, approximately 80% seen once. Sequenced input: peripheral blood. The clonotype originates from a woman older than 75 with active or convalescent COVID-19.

In DNA, the CDR3 is TGTGCCAGCAGTTTAGCCGGGACAGCCACTGAAGCTTTCTTT. Amino acid sequence: CASSLAGTATEAFF. V usage is TRBV28 and J usage is TRBJ1-1; 7 bases fit TRBD1. CDR1 and CDR2 from the germline V gene are MDHEN and SYDVKM. Trimming removed 2 bases from V and 4 bases from J; junction bases left unmatched: 4. CDR3 length equals 14 residues.